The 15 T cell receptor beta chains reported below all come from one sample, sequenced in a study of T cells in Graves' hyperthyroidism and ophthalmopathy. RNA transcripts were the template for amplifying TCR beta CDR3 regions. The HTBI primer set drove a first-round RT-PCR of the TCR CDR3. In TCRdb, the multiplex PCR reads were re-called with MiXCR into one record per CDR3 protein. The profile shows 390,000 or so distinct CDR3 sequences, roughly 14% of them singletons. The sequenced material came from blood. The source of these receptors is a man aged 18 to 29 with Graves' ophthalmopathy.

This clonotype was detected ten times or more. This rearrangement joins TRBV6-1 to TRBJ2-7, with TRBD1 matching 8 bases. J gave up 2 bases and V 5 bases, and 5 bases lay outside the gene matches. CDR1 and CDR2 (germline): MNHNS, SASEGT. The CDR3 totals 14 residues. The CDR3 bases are TGTGCCAGCAGTATACGGGACAGGACCTACGAGCAGTACTTC. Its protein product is CASSIRDRTYEQYF.

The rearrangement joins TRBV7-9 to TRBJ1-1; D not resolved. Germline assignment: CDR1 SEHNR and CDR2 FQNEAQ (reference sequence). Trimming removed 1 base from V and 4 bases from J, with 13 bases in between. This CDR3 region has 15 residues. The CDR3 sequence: CASSLDSLRGTEAFF. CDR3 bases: TGTGCCAGCAGCTTAGATAGTCTCCGCGGCACTGAAGCTTTCTTT.

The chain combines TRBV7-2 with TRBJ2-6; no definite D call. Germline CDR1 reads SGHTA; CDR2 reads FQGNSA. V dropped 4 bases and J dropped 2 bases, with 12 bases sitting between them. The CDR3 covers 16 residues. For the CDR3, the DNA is TGTGCCAGCAGCTCCCGAACTAACCCTGGGGCCAACGTCCTGACTTTC. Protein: CASSSRTNPGANVLTF.

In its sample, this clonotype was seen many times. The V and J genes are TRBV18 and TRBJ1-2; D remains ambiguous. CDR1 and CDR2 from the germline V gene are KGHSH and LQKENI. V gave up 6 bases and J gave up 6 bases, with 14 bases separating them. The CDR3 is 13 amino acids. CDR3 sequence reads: CASSVSGGDGYTF. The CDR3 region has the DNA TGTGCCAGCTCGGTGAGCGGTGGGGATGGCTACACCTTC.

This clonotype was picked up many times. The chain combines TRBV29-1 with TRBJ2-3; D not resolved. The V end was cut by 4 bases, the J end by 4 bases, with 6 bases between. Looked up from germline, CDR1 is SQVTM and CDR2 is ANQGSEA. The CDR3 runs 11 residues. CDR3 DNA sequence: TGCAGCGTTGCCTCGTCAGATACGCAGTATTTT. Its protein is CSVASSDTQYF.

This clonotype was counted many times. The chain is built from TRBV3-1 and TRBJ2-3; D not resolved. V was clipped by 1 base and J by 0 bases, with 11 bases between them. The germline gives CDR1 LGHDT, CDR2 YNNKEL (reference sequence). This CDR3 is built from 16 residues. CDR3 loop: CASSQVVAASTDTQYF. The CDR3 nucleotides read TGTGCCAGCAGCCAAGTCGTGGCAGCAAGCACAGATACGCAGTATTTT.

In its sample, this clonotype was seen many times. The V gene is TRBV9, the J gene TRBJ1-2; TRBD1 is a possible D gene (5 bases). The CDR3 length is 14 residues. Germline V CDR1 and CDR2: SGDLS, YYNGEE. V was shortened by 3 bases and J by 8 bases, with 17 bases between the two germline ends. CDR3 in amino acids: CASSEGRRRSGYTF. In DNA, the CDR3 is TGTGCCAGCAGCGAGGGGCGGAGGAGGTCCGGCTACACCTTC.

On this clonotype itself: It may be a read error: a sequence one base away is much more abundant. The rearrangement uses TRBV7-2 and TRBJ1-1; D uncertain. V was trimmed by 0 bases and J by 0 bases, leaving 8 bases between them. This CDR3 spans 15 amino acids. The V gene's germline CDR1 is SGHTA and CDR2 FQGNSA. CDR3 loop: CASSLASAVNTEAFF. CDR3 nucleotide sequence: TGTGCCAGCAGCTTAGCATCAGCTGTGAACACTGAAGCTTTCTTT.

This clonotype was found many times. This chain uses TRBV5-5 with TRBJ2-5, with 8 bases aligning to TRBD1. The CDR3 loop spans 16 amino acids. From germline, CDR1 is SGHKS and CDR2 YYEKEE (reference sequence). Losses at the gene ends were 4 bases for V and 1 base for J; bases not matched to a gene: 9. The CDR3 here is CASSPRNRGAQETQYF. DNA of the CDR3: TGTGCCAGCAGCCCTCGGAACAGGGGGGCCCAAGAGACCCAGTACTTC. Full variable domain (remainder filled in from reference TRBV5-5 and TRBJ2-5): DAGVTQSPTHLIKTRGQQVTLRCSPISGHKSVSWYQQVLGQGPQFIFQYYEKEERGRGNFPDRFSARQFPNYSSELNVNALLLGDSALYLCASSPRNRGAQETQYFGPGTRLLVL.

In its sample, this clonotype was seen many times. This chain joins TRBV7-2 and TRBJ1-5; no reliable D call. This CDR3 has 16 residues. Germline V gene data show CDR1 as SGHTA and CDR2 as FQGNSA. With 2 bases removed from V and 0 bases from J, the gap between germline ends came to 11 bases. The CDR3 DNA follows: TGTGCCAGCAGCTTACGACGGGAAGATAGCAATCAGCCCCAGCATTTT. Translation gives CASSLRREDSNQPQHF.

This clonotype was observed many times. CDR3 sequence reads: CASSQEYLAEQYF. The CDR3 nucleotides are TGTGCCAGCAGCCAAGAGTATCTGGCCGAGCAGTACTTC. This rearrangement joins TRBV4-2 to TRBJ2-7; the D is unclear. In germline, CDR1 is LGHNA, CDR2 YNFKEQ. This CDR3 comprises 13 residues. The ends were cut back, 0 bases at V and 6 bases at J, with 9 bases in the middle.

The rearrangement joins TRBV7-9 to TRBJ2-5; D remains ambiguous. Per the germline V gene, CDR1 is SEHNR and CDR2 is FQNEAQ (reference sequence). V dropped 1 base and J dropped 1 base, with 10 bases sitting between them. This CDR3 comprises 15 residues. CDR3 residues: CASSLGLRSQETQYF. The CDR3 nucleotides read TGTGCCAGCAGCTTAGGCCTACGTTCCCAAGAGACCCAGTACTTC.

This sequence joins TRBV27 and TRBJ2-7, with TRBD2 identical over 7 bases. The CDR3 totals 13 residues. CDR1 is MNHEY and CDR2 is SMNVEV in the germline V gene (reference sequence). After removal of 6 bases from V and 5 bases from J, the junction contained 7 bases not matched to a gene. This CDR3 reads CASSLREMNEQYF. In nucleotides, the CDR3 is TGTGCCAGCAGCCTGCGGGAGATGAACGAGCAGTACTTC.

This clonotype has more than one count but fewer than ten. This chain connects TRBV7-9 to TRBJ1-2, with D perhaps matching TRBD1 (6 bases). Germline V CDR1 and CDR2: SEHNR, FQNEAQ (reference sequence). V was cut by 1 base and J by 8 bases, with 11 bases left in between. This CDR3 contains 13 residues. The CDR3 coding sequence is TGTGCCAGCAGCTTAGGAGCACAGGGCGGCTACACCTTC. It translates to CASSLGAQGGYTF.

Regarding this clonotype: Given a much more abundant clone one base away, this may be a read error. DNA of the CDR3: TGTGCCAGCGGAGTTACAGGGGTGGGGGAGACCCAGTACTTC. Translated, it gives CASGVTGVGETQYF. V is TRBV6-2 or TRBV6-3 and J is TRBJ2-5; 7 nucleotides match TRBD1. The J segment lost 5 bases and the V segment lost 8 bases, leaving 11 bases of the junction unmatched. The CDR3 length is 14 residues. The germline gives CDR1 MNHEY, CDR2 SVGEGT.